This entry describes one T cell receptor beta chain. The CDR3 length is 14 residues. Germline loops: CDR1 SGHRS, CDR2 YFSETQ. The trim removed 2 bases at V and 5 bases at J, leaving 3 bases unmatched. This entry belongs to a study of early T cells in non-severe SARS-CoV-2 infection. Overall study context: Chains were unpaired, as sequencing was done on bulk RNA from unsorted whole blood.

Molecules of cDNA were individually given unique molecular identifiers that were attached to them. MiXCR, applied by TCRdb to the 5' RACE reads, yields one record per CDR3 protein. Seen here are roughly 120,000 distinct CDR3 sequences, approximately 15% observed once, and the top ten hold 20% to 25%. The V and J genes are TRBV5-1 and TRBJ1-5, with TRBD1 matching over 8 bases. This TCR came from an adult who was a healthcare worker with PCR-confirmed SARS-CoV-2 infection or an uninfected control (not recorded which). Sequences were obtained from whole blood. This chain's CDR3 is CASSFGQGDQPQHF. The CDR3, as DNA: TGCGCCAGCAGCTTTGGACAGGGCGATCAGCCCCAGCATTTT.